The rows below give T cell receptor beta chains drawn from one sample of a study of cytomegalovirus exposure and HLA in healthy donors. Sequenced by immunoSEQ multiplex PCR; TCRdb stores in-frame clones only, minus some. The sample holds some 200,000 clones, approximately 90% seen once. The sequencing input was PBMCs. The receptors were sampled from a woman aged 18-29 years in good health and CMV-seronegative. Both conserved end residues are part of each CDR3. A D gene is named only where the DNA matches it firmly. Where a row states a size, it is once, few, many or the class of an expanded clone; other rows omit it.

cdr3_aa: CAISERPAGAYEQYF
cdr3_nt: TGTGCCATCAGTGAACGGCCCGCGGGAGCTTACGAGCAGTACTTC
v_call: TRBV10-3
j_call: TRBJ2-7
clone_size: .
d_call: TRBD2

cdr3_aa: CASSLEVAGEEGYEQYF
cdr3_nt: TGCGCCAGCAGCTTGGAGGTAGCGGGAGAAGAGGGTTACGAGCAGTACTTC
v_call: TRBV5-1
j_call: TRBJ2-7
clone_size: .
d_call: TRBD2

cdr3_aa: CASSTHSGRSTGELFF
cdr3_nt: TGTGCCAGCAGCACTCATAGCGGGAGGTCCACCGGGGAGCTGTTTTTT
v_call: TRBV9
j_call: TRBJ2-2
clone_size: .
d_call: TRBD2

cdr3_aa: CASVSSYEQYF
cdr3_nt: TGTGCCAGCGTCTCTAGCTACGAGCAGTACTTC
v_call: TRBV6-6
j_call: TRBJ2-7
clone_size: once
d_call: .

cdr3_aa: CASSVSASGWVRTDTQYF
cdr3_nt: TGTGCCAGCAGCGTAAGTGCTAGCGGGTGGGTTCGGACAGATACGCAGTATTTT
v_call: TRBV9
j_call: TRBJ2-3
clone_size: .
d_call: TRBD2

cdr3_aa: CASSPGLAGVHEQYF
cdr3_nt: TGCGCCAGCAGCCCAGGACTAGCGGGAGTCCACGAGCAGTACTTC
v_call: TRBV5-1
j_call: TRBJ2-7
clone_size: .
d_call: TRBD2

cdr3_aa: CASSPVRGFDEQYF
cdr3_nt: TGTGCCAGCTCACCGGTGAGGGGGTTCGACGAGCAGTACTTC
v_call: TRBV18
j_call: TRBJ2-7
clone_size: .
d_call: .

cdr3_aa: CSVLTGHIGEQFF
cdr3_nt: TGCAGCGTCCTGACAGGGCATATTGGTGAGCAGTTCTTC
v_call: TRBV29-1
j_call: TRBJ2-1
clone_size: once
d_call: TRBD1

cdr3_aa: CASSFRTSGRRNEQFF
cdr3_nt: TGTGCCAGCAGTTTCCGGACTAGCGGGAGACGGAATGAGCAGTTCTTC
v_call: TRBV28
j_call: TRBJ2-1
clone_size: .
d_call: TRBD2

cdr3_aa: CASSAWDRGRRTEAFF
cdr3_nt: TGCGCCAGCAGCGCGTGGGACAGGGGGCGACGGACTGAAGCTTTCTTT
v_call: TRBV5-1
j_call: TRBJ1-1
clone_size: .
d_call: TRBD1

cdr3_aa: CASSLTGNTGELFF
cdr3_nt: TGTGCCAGCAGTTTAACTGGGAACACCGGGGAGCTGTTTTTT
v_call: TRBV27
j_call: TRBJ2-2
clone_size: .
d_call: .

cdr3_aa: CASSQVGGAETQYF
cdr3_nt: TGTGCCAGCAGCCAAGTTGGGGGCGCGGAGACCCAGTACTTC
v_call: TRBV14
j_call: TRBJ2-5
clone_size: .
d_call: .

cdr3_aa: CASSETGHPNTEAFF
cdr3_nt: TGTGCCAGCAGTGAAACCGGACACCCCAACACTGAAGCTTTCTTT
v_call: TRBV25-1
j_call: TRBJ1-1
clone_size: .
d_call: .

cdr3_aa: CASSPGQEVYGYTF
cdr3_nt: TGTGCCAGCAGCCCCGGACAGGAGGTCTATGGCTACACCTTC
v_call: TRBV5-4
j_call: TRBJ1-2
clone_size: .
d_call: TRBD1